Listed below are T cell receptor beta chains from one sample, sequenced in a study of long-term antiretroviral therapy in people with HIV. Libraries were prepared by immunoSEQ multiplex PCR; TCRdb keeps only in-frame clonotypes and omits some of them. The table lists approximately 20,000 clones, around 78% of them singletons, with approximately 7% in the top ten. The sequencing used unsorted PBMCs, collected 2.2 years after starting antiretroviral therapy. These receptor sequences come from a man in his forties or fifties with HIV. Both conserved end residues are part of each CDR3. D genes are given only for firm matches. Size tells how often a clone was seen (once, few, many) or the class of an expanded clone, and some rows leave it out.

d_call | j_call | clone_size | v_call | cdr3_nt | cdr3_aa
- | TRBJ2-5 | - | TRBV6-5 | TGTGCCAGCAGTTACTCGATAGGGGAGACGACCCAGTACTTC | CASSYSIGETTQYF
- | TRBJ2-7 | - | TRBV23-1 | TGCGCCAGCAGTCAATCGAAACACAGCTCCTACGAGCAGTACTTC | CASSQSKHSSYEQYF
TRBD1 | TRBJ2-1 | once | TRBV5-1 | TGCGCCAGCAGCTTGGGGACAGGCCGCGCCTACAATGAGCAGTTCTTC | CASSLGTGRAYNEQFF
- | TRBJ2-3 | - | TRBV10-3 | TGTGCCATCAGTGGGTCGGGGGCAGGGTCAGATACGCAGTATTTT | CAISGSGAGSDTQYF
- | TRBJ2-3 | few | TRBV19 | TGTGCCAGTAGTATGGGACTTTCAGATACGCAGTATTTT | CASSMGLSDTQYF
- | TRBJ1-2 | few | TRBV19 | TGTGCCAGCGGTCGGCGGGATTATGGCTACACCTTC | CASGRRDYGYTF
- | TRBJ1-6 | - | TRBV5-1 | TGCGCCAGCATGGCTGGGGGGGCTAGAGCACCCCTCCACTTT | CASMAGGARAPLHF
- | TRBJ2-7 | once | TRBV9 | TGTGCCAGCAGCGTAGGGGGGAGCGCCTACGAGCAGTACTTC | CASSVGGSAYEQYF
TRBD1 | TRBJ1-1 | - | TRBV29-1 | TGCAGCGTTGGCCAGGGACAGGGCCCCACTGAAGCTTTCTTT | CSVGQGQGPTEAFF
TRBD1 | TRBJ1-5 | - | TRBV19 | TGTGCCAGTAGTTCCCCTCCCGGGACAGGGAGATTTGATCAGCCCCAGCATTTT | CASSSPPGTGRFDQPQHF
- | TRBJ2-3 | - | TRBV5-1 | TGCGCCAGCAGCGCCGCAACGCGTAAGGATACGCAGTATTTT | CASSAATRKDTQYF
TRBD2 | TRBJ2-3 | - | TRBV30 | TGTGCCTGGAGTGCACTAGCGGGATACACAGATACGCAGTATTTT | CAWSALAGYTDTQYF
TRBD1 | TRBJ2-6 | - | TRBV11-2 | TGTGCCAGCAGCTTAGGGTGGGACAGACCCTCTGGGGCCAACGTCCTGACTTTC | CASSLGWDRPSGANVLTF
TRBD2 | TRBJ2-7 | - | TRBV11-2 | TGTGCCAGCAGCTTCGGGGGGGGACCCTACGAGCAGTACTTC | CASSFGGGPYEQYF
TRBD1 | TRBJ2-7 | - | TRBV4-1 | TGCGCCAGCAGCCAACGGACAGGTCGGGAGCAGTACTTC | CASSQRTGREQYF
- | TRBJ1-1 | once | TRBV9 | TGTGCCAGCAGCGCCCACAGGGCGAACACTGAAGCTTTCTTT | CASSAHRANTEAFF
- | TRBJ2-7 | - | TRBV30 | TGTGCCTGGAGTCCACAGCAGGGCTACTACGAGCAGTACTTC | CAWSPQQGYYEQYF
- | TRBJ2-7 | - | TRBV18 | TGTGCCAGCTCACCCTTGGCTAGCGAGGGTGCCTACGAGCAGTACTTC | CASSPLASEGAYEQYF
- | TRBJ1-2 | - | TRBV21-1 | TGTGCCAGCAGCAAACCCAGGGACTATGGCTACACCTTC | CASSKPRDYGYTF
- | TRBJ2-4 | - | TRBV7-9 | TGTGCCAGCAGCTCGGACCTCCCGAGGAACATTCAGTACTTC | CASSSDLPRNIQYF
- | TRBJ2-3 | few | TRBV19 | TGTGCCAGTAGTATAGTTGGTGCAGATACGCAGTATTTT | CASSIVGADTQYF
TRBD1 | TRBJ1-4 | few | TRBV5-5 | TGTGCCAGCAGCCGAGCAGGGGGGGGCGCACGCACTAATGAAAAACTGTTTTTT | CASSRAGGGARTNEKLFF
- | TRBJ2-7 | few | TRBV7-9 | TGTGCCAGCAGCTCGACAGGCGACTTCTTCTACGAGCAGTACTTC | CASSSTGDFFYEQYF
TRBD1 | TRBJ2-5 | - | TRBV7-2 | TGTGCCAGCAGCCTCCGGACAGGGTGGGGGCAAGAGACCCAGTACTTC | CASSLRTGWGQETQYF
- | TRBJ2-5 | - | TRBV7-2 | TGTGCCAGCAGCTTAGCAGTTCTAATCCGGGGTCAAGAGACCCAGTACTTC | CASSLAVLIRGQETQYF